The 10 T cell receptor beta chains listed next were all sequenced from one sample in a study of T cell responses to AZD1222 COVID-19 vaccine. Measured with immunoSEQ multiplex PCR; TCRdb has only the in-frame clones, and not every one. The table includes approximately 79,000 clones, 65% to 90% detected once. The input for sequencing was peripheral blood, taken on day 0 of AZD1222 vaccination. The receptors were sampled from an adult in good health.

The rearrangement joins TRBV29-1 to TRBJ1-3; no clear D gene. Germline CDR1 and CDR2: SQVTM and ANQGSEA. This CDR3 has 13 residues. Trimming removed 4 bases at V and 0 bases at J, with 7 bases between. The chain's CDR3 is CSVAGNSGNTIYF. The CDR3 bases are TGCAGCGTTGCGGGGAACTCTGGAAACACCATATATTTT.

This clone came up once. The genes are TRBV5-8 and TRBJ1-5; TRBD1 agrees at 9 bases. The CDR3 extends over 15 amino acids. Germline CDR1 SGHTS, CDR2 YDEGEE. J lost 6 bases, V lost 4 bases, and 8 bases had no gene match. The CDR3 is CASSGRQGVSQPQHF. CDR3 bases: TGTGCCAGCAGCGGTCGACAGGGGGTGTCTCAGCCCCAGCATTTT.

The rearrangement uses TRBV10-3 and TRBJ1-3, with TRBD1 matching over 10 bases. The CDR3 is 18 amino acids. V lost 5 bases and J lost 1; bases outside the gene matches: 11. Germline CDR1 is ENHRY and CDR2 is SYGVKD. The CDR3 protein is CAISPPEGTGASGNTIYF. The CDR3 nucleotides are TGTGCCATCAGTCCCCCTGAGGGGACAGGGGCGTCTGGAAACACCATATATTTT.

This clone was seen once. This chain joins TRBV7-9 and TRBJ2-3; tentative D call: TRBD2 (6 bases). Trimming removed 1 base at V and 4 bases at J, with 12 bases between. This CDR3 is built from 15 residues. Per germline, CDR1 SEHNR and CDR2 FQNEAQ (reference sequence). The CDR3 region has the DNA TGTGCCAGCAGCTTAGGGGGCGGGACCGCAGATACGCAGTATTTT. It encodes CASSLGGGTADTQYF.

The chain joins TRBV25-1 to TRBJ2-7; 11 nucleotides line up with TRBD1. V was clipped by 2 bases and J by 4 bases; unmatched bases: 10. Germline CDR1 MGHDK, CDR2 SYGVNS. The CDR3 is made up of 17 amino acids. The DNA of the CDR3 is TGTGCCAGCAGTGAACTAACTGGGACAGGGGGAAAATACGAGCAGTACTTC. This translates into CASSELTGTGGKYEQYF.

V and J are TRBV3-1 (or the pseudogene TRBV3-2) and TRBJ1-5; no firm D call. Germline V lookup: CDR1 LGHDT, CDR2 YNNKEL (reference sequence). V lost 4 bases to trimming and J lost 2 bases, with 12 bases between them. The CDR3 is made up of 15 amino acids. CDR3 sequence reads: CASSPTSAGNQPQHF. CDR3 DNA: TGTGCCAGCAGCCCCACCAGCGCAGGCAATCAGCCCCAGCATTTT.

V and J are TRBV27 and TRBJ1-1; D is unclear. Germline CDR1 reads MNHEY; CDR2 reads SMNVEV (reference sequence). The V and J ends lost 2 bases and 0 bases respectively, with 10 bases between them. The CDR3 spans 15 residues. CDR3 coding DNA: TGTGCCAGCAGTTTAGGGGTGAAAATGAACACTGAAGCTTTCTTT. Its translation is CASSLGVKMNTEAFF.

V gene TRBV7-9 combines with J gene TRBJ1-6; unclear D gene. The length of the CDR3 is 15 residues. Germline CDR1 reads SEHNR; CDR2 reads FQNEAQ (reference sequence). With 1 base removed from V and 0 bases from J, the gap between germline ends came to 4 bases. In DNA, the CDR3 is TGTGCCAGCAGCTTAGGTTACTCCTATAATTCACCCCTCCACTTT. The encoded protein is CASSLGYSYNSPLHF.

J is TRBJ2-3 and V is TRBV2; D may correspond to TRBD1 or TRBD2 (5 bases each). V dropped 4 bases and J dropped 0 bases, with 8 bases sitting between them. Looked up from germline, CDR1 is SNHLY and CDR2 is FYNNEI. CDR3 length: 14 residues. Here the CDR3 DNA reads TGTGCCAGCAGTGGTGAGGGGAGCACAGATACGCAGTATTTT. Encoded protein: CASSGEGSTDTQYF.

This rearrangement joins TRBV27 to TRBJ2-2, with D uncertain. Germline CDR1 reads MNHEY; CDR2 reads SMNVEV (reference sequence). With 2 bases removed from V and 2 bases from J, the gap between germline ends came to 18 bases. This CDR3 region has 18 residues. CDR3: CASSLGFGSSVNTGELFF. CDR3 sequence (DNA): TGTGCCAGCAGTTTAGGGTTCGGCAGCTCCGTTAACACCGGGGAGCTGTTTTTT.